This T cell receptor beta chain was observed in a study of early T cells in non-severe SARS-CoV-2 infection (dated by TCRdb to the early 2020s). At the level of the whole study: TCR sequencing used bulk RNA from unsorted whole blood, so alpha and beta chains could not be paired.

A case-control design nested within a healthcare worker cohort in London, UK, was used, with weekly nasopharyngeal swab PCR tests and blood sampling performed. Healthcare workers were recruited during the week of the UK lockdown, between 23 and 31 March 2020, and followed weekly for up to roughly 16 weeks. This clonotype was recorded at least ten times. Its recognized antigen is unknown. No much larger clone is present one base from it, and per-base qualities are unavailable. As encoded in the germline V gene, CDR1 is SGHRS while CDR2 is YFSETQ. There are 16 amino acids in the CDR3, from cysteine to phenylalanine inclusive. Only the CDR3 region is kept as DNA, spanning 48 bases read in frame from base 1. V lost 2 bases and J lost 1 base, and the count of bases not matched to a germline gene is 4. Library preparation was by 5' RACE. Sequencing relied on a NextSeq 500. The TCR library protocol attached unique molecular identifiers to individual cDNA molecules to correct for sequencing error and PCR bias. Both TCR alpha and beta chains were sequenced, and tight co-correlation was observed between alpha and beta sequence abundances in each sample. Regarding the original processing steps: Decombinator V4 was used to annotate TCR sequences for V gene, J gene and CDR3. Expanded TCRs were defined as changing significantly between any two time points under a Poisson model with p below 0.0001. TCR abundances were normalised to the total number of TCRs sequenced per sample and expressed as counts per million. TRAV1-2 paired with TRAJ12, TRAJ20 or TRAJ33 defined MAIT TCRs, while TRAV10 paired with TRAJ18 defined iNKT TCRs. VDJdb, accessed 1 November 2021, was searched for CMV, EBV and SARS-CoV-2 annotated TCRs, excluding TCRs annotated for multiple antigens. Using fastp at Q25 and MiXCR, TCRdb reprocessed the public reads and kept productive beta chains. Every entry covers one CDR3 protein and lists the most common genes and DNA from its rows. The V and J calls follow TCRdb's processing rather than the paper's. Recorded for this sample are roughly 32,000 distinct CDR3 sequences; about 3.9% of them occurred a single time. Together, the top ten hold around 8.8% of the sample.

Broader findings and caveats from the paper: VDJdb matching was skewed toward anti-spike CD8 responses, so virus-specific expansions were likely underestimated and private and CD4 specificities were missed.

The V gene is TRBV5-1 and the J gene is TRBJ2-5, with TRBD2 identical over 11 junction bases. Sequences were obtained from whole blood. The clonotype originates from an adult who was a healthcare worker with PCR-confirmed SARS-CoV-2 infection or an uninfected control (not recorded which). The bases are TGCGCCAGCAGCTTCTTGACTAGCGGGGCCCAAGAGACCCAGTACTTC. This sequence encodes CASSFLTSGAQETQYF.